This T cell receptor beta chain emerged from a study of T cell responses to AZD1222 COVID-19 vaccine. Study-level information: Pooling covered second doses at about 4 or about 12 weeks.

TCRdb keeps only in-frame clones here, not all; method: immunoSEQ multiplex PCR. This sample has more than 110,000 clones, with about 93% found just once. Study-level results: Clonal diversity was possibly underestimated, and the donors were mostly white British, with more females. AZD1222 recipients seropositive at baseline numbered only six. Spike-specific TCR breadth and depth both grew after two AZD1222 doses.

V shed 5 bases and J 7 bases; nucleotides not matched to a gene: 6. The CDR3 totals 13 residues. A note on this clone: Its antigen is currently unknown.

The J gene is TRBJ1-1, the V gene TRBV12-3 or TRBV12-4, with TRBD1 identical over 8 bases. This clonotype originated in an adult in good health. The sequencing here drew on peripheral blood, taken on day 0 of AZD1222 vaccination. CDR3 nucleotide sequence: TGTGCCAGCAGTCAAGGGGACAGGTATGAAGCTTTCTTT. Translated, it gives CASSQGDRYEAFF.